The clone carrying this T cell receptor beta chain was counted once. Antigen specificity is unknown. The data are from a study of T-cell memory formation after mild COVID-19. Background on the study: TCR clusters were largely donor specific.

Germline values: CDR1 MNHEY, CDR2 SVGAGI. Unmatched junction bases numbered 9, after V lost 2 bases and J lost 0 bases. This CDR3 is 17 amino acids long. The authors produced TCR alpha and TCR beta cDNA libraries with sample barcodes and UMIs by 5'RACE using constant-segment primers. TCRdb called the 5' RACE reads again in MiXCR, with one record for every CDR3 protein. The sample carries roughly 110,000 distinct CDR3 sequences, approximately 17% recorded once. Study-wide results and limits: Clones contracting day 15 to 85 were balanced CD4/CD8; later expanders leaned CD4+.

Input material: PBMCs or a T cell subset sorted from them (not recorded which). This sequence originates from an adult woman who had mild COVID-19 (a few samples of this study predate the infection). Cell type and time point are not known. This chain joins TRBV6-5 and TRBJ1-1; the match to TRBD1 covers 7 bases. CDR3 nucleotides: TGTGCCAGCAGTTACAGCCTAAAGACAGGGATGAACACTGAAGCTTTCTTT. Translating it yields CASSYSLKTGMNTEAFF.